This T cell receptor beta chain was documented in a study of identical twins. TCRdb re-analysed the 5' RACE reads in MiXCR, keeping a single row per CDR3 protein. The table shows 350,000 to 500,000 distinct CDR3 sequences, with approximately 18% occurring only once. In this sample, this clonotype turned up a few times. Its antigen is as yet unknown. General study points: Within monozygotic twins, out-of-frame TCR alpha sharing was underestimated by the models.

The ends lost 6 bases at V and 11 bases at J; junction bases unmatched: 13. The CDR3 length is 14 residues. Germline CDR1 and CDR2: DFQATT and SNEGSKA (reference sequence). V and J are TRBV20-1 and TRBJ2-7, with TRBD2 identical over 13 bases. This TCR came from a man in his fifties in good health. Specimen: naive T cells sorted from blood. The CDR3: CSATGTSGAEKEYF. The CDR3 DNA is TGCAGTGCCACTGGGACTAGCGGGGCGGAAAAGGAGTACTTC.